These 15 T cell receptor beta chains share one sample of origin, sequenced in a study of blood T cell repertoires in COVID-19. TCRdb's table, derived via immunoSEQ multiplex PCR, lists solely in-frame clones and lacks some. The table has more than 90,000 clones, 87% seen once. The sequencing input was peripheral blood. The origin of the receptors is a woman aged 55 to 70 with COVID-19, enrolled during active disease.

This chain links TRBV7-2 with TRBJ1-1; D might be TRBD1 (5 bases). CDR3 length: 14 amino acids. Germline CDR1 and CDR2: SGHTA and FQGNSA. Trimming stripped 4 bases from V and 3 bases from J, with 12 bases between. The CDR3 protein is CASSSQAGDTEAFF. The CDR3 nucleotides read TGTGCCAGCAGCTCACAGGCGGGGGACACTGAAGCTTTCTTT.

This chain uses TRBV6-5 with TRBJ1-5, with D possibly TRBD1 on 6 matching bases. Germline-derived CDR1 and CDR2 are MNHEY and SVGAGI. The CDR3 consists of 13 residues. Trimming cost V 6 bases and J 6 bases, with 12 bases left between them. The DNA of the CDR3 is TGTGCCAGCAGCTCCCAGGGGCTTCAGCCCCAGCATTTT. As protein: CASSSQGLQPQHF.

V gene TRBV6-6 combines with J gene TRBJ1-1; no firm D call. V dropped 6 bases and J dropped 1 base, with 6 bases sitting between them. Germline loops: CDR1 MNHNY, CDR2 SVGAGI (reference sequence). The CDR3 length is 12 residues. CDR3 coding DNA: TGTGCCAGCAGACACGCGAACACTGAAGCTTTCTTT. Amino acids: CASRHANTEAFF.

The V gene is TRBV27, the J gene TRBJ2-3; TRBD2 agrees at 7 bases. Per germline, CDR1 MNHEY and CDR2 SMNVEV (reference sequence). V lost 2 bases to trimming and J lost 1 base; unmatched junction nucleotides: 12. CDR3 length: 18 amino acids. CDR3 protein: CASSLEPSGPRGTDTQYF. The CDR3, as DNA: TGTGCCAGCAGTTTAGAGCCTAGCGGCCCTCGCGGCACAGATACGCAGTATTTT.

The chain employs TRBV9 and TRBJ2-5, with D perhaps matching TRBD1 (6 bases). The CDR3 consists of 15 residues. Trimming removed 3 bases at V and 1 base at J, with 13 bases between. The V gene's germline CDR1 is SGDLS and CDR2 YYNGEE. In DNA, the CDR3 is TGTGCCAGCAGCGCCACCGGACAGCCCCAAGAGACCCAGTACTTC. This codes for CASSATGQPQETQYF.

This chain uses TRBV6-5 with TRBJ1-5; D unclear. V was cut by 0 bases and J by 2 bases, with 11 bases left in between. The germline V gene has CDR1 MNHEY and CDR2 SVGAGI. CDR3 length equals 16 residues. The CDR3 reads CASSYSSGAGNQPQHF. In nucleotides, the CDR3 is TGTGCCAGCAGTTACTCGAGTGGCGCGGGCAATCAGCCCCAGCATTTT.

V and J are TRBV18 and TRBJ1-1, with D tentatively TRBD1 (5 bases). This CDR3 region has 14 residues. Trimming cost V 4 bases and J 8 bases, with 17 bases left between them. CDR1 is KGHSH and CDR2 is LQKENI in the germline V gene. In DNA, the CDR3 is TGTGCCAGCTCACTTATGGACACTTACTCCGAAGCTTTCTTT. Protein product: CASSLMDTYSEAFF.

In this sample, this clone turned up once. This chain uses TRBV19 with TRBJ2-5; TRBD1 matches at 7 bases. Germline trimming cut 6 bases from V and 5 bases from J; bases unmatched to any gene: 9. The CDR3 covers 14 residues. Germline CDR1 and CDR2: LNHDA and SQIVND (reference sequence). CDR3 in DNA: TGTGCCAGTAGCGAACAAGGGGGCGGGGAGACCCAGTACTTC. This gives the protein CASSEQGGGETQYF.

The chain's CDR3 is CASSLSSINYGYTF. The DNA for the CDR3 is TGTGCCAGCAGTTTATCAAGCATTAACTATGGCTACACCTTC. The J gene is TRBJ1-2, the V gene TRBV27; D unclear. Trimming left V 0 bases short and J 1 base short, with 6 bases between. Germline V gives CDR1 MNHEY, CDR2 SMNVEV (reference sequence). CDR3 length: 14 amino acids.

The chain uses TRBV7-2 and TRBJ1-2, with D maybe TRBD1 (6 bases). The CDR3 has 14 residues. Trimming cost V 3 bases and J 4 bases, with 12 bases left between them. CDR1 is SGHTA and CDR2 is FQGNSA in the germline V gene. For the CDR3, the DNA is TGTGCCAGCAGCTTTCCGGGGGGCTTCTATGGCTACACCTTC. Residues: CASSFPGGFYGYTF.

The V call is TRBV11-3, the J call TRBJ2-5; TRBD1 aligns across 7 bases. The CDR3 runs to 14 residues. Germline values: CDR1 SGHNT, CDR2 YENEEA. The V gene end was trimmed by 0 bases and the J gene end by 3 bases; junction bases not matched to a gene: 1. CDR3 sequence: CASSLEGTEETQYF. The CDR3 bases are TGTGCCAGCAGCTTAGAAGGGACAGAAGAGACCCAGTACTTC.

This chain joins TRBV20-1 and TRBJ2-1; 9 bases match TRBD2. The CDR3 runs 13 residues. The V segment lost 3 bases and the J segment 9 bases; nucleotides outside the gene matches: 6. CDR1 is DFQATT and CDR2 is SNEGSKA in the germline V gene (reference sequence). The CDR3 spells CSASNPTSGEQFF. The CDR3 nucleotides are TGCAGTGCTAGTAACCCGACTAGCGGTGAGCAGTTCTTC.

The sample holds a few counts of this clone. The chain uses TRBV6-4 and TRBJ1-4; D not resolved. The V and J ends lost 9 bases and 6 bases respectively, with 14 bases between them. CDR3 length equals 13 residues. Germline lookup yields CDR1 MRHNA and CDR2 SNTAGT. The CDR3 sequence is CASPPSGHEKLFF. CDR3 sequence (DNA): TGTGCCAGTCCCCCCAGCGGCCATGAAAAACTGTTTTTT.

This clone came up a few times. This CDR3 is CASSRGGRGNEKLFF. The CDR3 nucleotides are TGTGCCAGCAGTCGCGGGGGCCGTGGTAATGAAAAACTGTTTTTT. This sequence joins TRBV9 and TRBJ1-4; D may be TRBD1 (6 bases). The CDR3 has 15 residues. Trimming stripped 5 bases from V and 4 bases from J, with 15 bases between. Germline loops: CDR1 SGDLS, CDR2 YYNGEE.

The CDR3, as DNA: TGTGCCAGCAGCTTAGCCGGGAGTGGAAACACCATATATTTT. As protein: CASSLAGSGNTIYF. The J gene is TRBJ1-3, the V gene TRBV7-8; D not certain. The germline V and J ends were trimmed by 0 bases and 3 bases, with 6 bases remaining between them. The V gene's germline CDR1 is SGHVS and CDR2 FQNEAQ. This CDR3 comprises 14 residues.